A selection of T cell receptor beta chains follows, all from one sample in a study of T cells in Graves' hyperthyroidism and ophthalmopathy. TCRdb independently ran MiXCR on the multiplex PCR reads; one entry per CDR3 protein. The sample includes more than 500,000 distinct CDR3 sequences, approximately 16% of them seen just once. Sequenced input: blood. The source is a woman younger than 45 with Graves' ophthalmopathy. CDR3s include the opening cysteine and the closing phenylalanine or tryptophan. D genes are given only for firm matches. Expanded clones are given a class, and other clones once, few, many or no size at all.

J,V,size,D,DNA,CDR3
TRBJ1-5,TRBV19,.,.,TGTGCCAGTAACAGGGTAGGAGGCAATCAGCCCCAGCATTTT,CASNRVGGNQPQHF
TRBJ2-7,TRBV9,few,.,TGTGCCAGCAGCGTAGAGTCCAGGGCCTACGAGCAGTACTTC,CASSVESRAYEQYF
TRBJ2-3,TRBV7-2,many,TRBD2,TGTGCCAGCAGCAAAAGTACTAGCGGGAATGCAGATACGCAGTATTTT,CASSKSTSGNADTQYF
TRBJ2-3,TRBV20-1,many,TRBD2,TGCAGTGCTAGCCGGGCGGGAGTAATAGATACGCAGTATTTT,CSASRAGVIDTQYF
TRBJ2-1,TRBV5-4,.,.,TGTGCCAGCAAGGACGGGTACAATGAGCAGTTCTTC,CASKDGYNEQFF
TRBJ2-7,TRBV7-9,many,.,TGTGCCAGCGTCGCAGGGGTCGAGCAGTACTTC,CASVAGVEQYF
TRBJ2-7,TRBV28,many,.,TGTGCCATCGGTAGAGTCCCCTACGAGCAGTACTTC,CAIGRVPYEQYF
TRBJ2-3,TRBV7-2,many,.,TGTGCCAGCAGCTTAGGGGGGCTTCGCACAGATACGCAGTATTTT,CASSLGGLRTDTQYF
TRBJ2-7,TRBV28,many,TRBD1,TGTGCCAGCAGCGGAAGACAGGGTTCCGACGAGCAGTACTTC,CASSGRQGSDEQYF
TRBJ2-2,TRBV7-8,many,.,TGTGCCAGCAGCTTAAGTTTTTTGGCGGTGAACACCGGGGAGCTGTTTTTT,CASSLSFLAVNTGELFF
TRBJ2-1,TRBV12-3/TRBV12-4,many,TRBD2,TGTGCCAGCAGTTTACGGACTAGCTTATCCTACAATGAGCAGTTCTTC,CASSLRTSLSYNEQFF
TRBJ2-3,TRBV20-1,.,TRBD2,TGCAGTGCTCGCTCAGAAATAAGACTAGCGGGAAATAATGCGCAGTATTTT,CSARSEIRLAGNNAQYF
TRBJ2-3,TRBV7-9,few,.,TGTGCCAGCAGCCCCCCTCGCGGGACCCGCACAGATACGCAGTATTTT,CASSPPRGTRTDTQYF
TRBJ2-2,TRBV5-5,.,.,TGTGCCAGCTGTCCGTGGGGGTTTAACACCGGGGAGCTGTTTTTT,CASCPWGFNTGELFF
TRBJ2-7,TRBV6-2/TRBV6-3,.,TRBD1,TGTGCCAGCAGTTCTCAGGACAGGGGGAGGCAGTACTTC,CASSSQDRGRQYF
TRBJ2-2,TRBV20-1,many,TRBD1,TGCAGTGCTAGGCCAGGACAGGGTGGGGGGGAGCTGTTTTTT,CSARPGQGGGELFF
TRBJ1-5,TRBV30,many,TRBD1,TGTGCCTGGAGTTTACAGGGGGCCGGCAATCAGCCCCAGCATTTT,CAWSLQGAGNQPQHF
TRBJ1-5,TRBV2,many,.,TGTGCCAGCAGTGTGATTCGGGACCAGCCCCAGCATTTT,CASSVIRDQPQHF
TRBJ2-7,TRBV10-3,few,TRBD2,TGTGCCACCCTCCAGCCGGGGGGTCAGATCGACGAGCAGTACTTC,CATLQPGGQIDEQYF
TRBJ2-7,TRBV5-6,many,TRBD2,TGTGCCAGCAGCACCGGGACTAGCTACGAGCAGTACTTC,CASSTGTSYEQYF
TRBJ1-1,TRBV12-5,few,TRBD1,TGTGCTAGTGGTTTGGTTACAGGGGGCATGAACACTGAAGCTTTCTTT,CASGLVTGGMNTEAFF
TRBJ1-6,TRBV6-2/TRBV6-3,.,.,TGTGCCAGCAGTTACGTCGGGGTTTCACCCCTCCACTTT,CASSYVGVSPLHF
TRBJ1-4,TRBV20-1,.,.,TGCAGTGCCGGGAGGGGGAATGAAAAACTGTTTTTT,CSAGRGNEKLFF
TRBJ2-7,TRBV20-1,many,.,TGCAGTGCTAGAAGGGTTCAAGGGGATCACTCCTACGAGCAGTACTTC,CSARRVQGDHSYEQYF
TRBJ2-4,TRBV6-1,once,TRBD2,TGTGCCAGCAGGTCTAGCGGGAGGGGTAACATTCAGTACTTC,CASRSSGRGNIQYF
TRBJ2-1,TRBV28,many,TRBD1,TGTGCCAGCAGTTTCCCCGACAGGGGCGATGAGCAGTTCTTC,CASSFPDRGDEQFF
TRBJ1-6,TRBV10-3,few,TRBD1,TGTGCCACACGGGGGGACAGTATTAATTCACCCCTCCACTTT,CATRGDSINSPLHF
TRBJ2-3,TRBV4-1,many,.,TGCGCCAGCAGCCCCGGACGTCCTAGCACAGATACGCAGTATTTT,CASSPGRPSTDTQYF
TRBJ2-2,TRBV5-6,many,.,TGTGCCAGCAGCTTGATCTACGGACAGAACACCGGGGAGCTGTTTTTT,CASSLIYGQNTGELFF
TRBJ2-7,TRBV10-3,few,TRBD1,TGTGCCATCAGGCCGACAGGGCAATACGAGCAGTACTTC,CAIRPTGQYEQYF
TRBJ2-3,TRBV30,few,.,TGTGCCCTGCTATGGGGTGCAGATACGCAGTATTTT,CALLWGADTQYF
TRBJ1-1,TRBV2,.,.,TGTGCCAGCAGGGCGGACCTTTCGAACACTGAAGCTTTCTTT,CASRADLSNTEAFF
TRBJ2-4,TRBV18,many,.,TGTGCCGACCGAGGGTTGAAACTAGCCAAAAACATTCAGTACTTC,CADRGLKLAKNIQYF
TRBJ1-6,TRBV6-1,many,.,TGTGCCAGCAGGAACACAGCGCCGAATTCACCCCTCCACTTT,CASRNTAPNSPLHF
TRBJ1-1,TRBV4-1,many,.,TGCGCCAGCAGCCAAGATTTGACTGAAGCTTTCTTT,CASSQDLTEAFF
TRBJ1-1,TRBV10-3,many,TRBD1,TGTGCCATCAGTCAGGGACAGGGGAACACTGAAGCTTTCTTT,CAISQGQGNTEAFF
TRBJ2-7,TRBV28,many,.,TGTGCCAGCAGTTTAGGTGGCTACGAGCAGTACTTC,CASSLGGYEQYF
TRBJ1-3,TRBV9,.,.,TGTGCCAGCAGCCCTCCATCAGGAAACACCATATATTTT,CASSPPSGNTIYF
TRBJ2-7,TRBV7-2,many,TRBD1,TGTGCCAGCAGCACAGGACAGGGCTCCTACGAGCAGTACTTC,CASSTGQGSYEQYF
TRBJ1-2,TRBV7-2,.,.,TGTGCCAGCAGCTTAGACAGAGCTAGGGGCTACACCTTC,CASSLDRARGYTF
TRBJ2-3,TRBV20-1,few,.,TGCAGTGCTCTCCCGGGCACAGCAGATACGCAGTATTTT,CSALPGTADTQYF
TRBJ2-1,TRBV4-1,many,TRBD2,TGCGCCAGCAGCCAAGCCCCAGCGGGAGTTTCGAATGAGCAGTTCTTC,CASSQAPAGVSNEQFF
TRBJ2-7,TRBV12-3/TRBV12-4,few,.,TGTGCCGGCAGTTGGGTGACGGCCTACGAGCAGTACTTC,CAGSWVTAYEQYF
TRBJ2-6,TRBV5-1,.,TRBD2,TGCGCCAGCAGCTCGGGGGGGTCTGGGCCCAACGTCCTGACTTTC,CASSSGGSGPNVLTF
TRBJ2-7,TRBV5-1,many,TRBD1,TGCGCCAGCAGCTATTCCGGGACAGGATCCGAGCAGTACTTC,CASSYSGTGSEQYF
TRBJ1-4,TRBV4-3,few,.,TGCGCCAGCAGCCAAGATTGGGAGGCGGCCCGAACTAATGAAAAACTGTTTTTT,CASSQDWEAARTNEKLFF
TRBJ1-6,TRBV5-1,.,.,TGCGCCAGCAGCCCGGGGCATTCACCCCCCCACTTT,CASSPGHSPPHF
TRBJ2-4,TRBV28,many,TRBD1,TGTGCCAGCAGTTCCTCCGGGACAGCCCTAGCCAAAAACATTCAGTACTTC,CASSSSGTALAKNIQYF
TRBJ1-5,TRBV6-1,many,.,TGTGCCAGCAGCCGATTCCTCCCTAGCAATCAGCCCCAGCATTTT,CASSRFLPSNQPQHF
TRBJ1-1,TRBV28,.,.,TGTGCCAGCAGTTTACAGTCGAGTGGCGCTTTCTTT,CASSLQSSGAFF
TRBJ2-7,TRBV11-1,many,.,TGTGCCAGCAGCTACCGCCTGCAGGGTTACGAGCAGTACTTC,CASSYRLQGYEQYF
TRBJ2-5,TRBV12-3/TRBV12-4,.,TRBD2,TGTGCCAGCAGTAACCCTAGCGGGAGCGCTCTGGAGACCCAGTACTTC,CASSNPSGSALETQYF
TRBJ2-7,TRBV6-2/TRBV6-3,.,TRBD2,TGTGCCAGCAGTACCCGGGGGGCCTACGAGCAGTACTTC,CASSTRGAYEQYF
TRBJ2-3,TRBV7-3,few,.,TGTGCCAGCAGCTTACGACACGAAGGGACAGATACGCAGTATTTT,CASSLRHEGTDTQYF
TRBJ2-1,TRBV6-1,few,TRBD2,TGTGCCGTCCGACAGGCGGGAGGGCATCGGGAGCAGTTCTTC,CAVRQAGGHREQFF
TRBJ2-1,TRBV5-1,many,.,TGCGCCAGCAGCTTGAGCGGATCCTACAATGAGCAGTTCTTC,CASSLSGSYNEQFF